This T cell receptor (beta chain) stems from a study of OX40 agonist ivuxolimab in advanced cancers. Study summary: With ivuxolimab, an agonistic anti-OX40 (CD134) antibody, patients were treated.

In regard to this clone: Its antigen is still unknown.

Blood was sampled at baseline, cycle 4 day 1, and cycle 7 day 1. Study outcomes and limitations: At doses 0.1 to 3.0 mg/kg, CD4+ and CD8+ clones expanded.

Clones were sequenced by immunoSEQ multiplex PCR, and TCRdb holds only the in-frame ones, with some missing. In the table there are over 60,000 clones, less than 90% of which are singletons. The CDR3 runs to 11 residues. In germline, CDR1 is SGHKS, CDR2 YYEKEE (reference sequence). Trimming left V 2 bases short and J 7 bases short, with 4 bases between. The sequences come from CD4+ or CD8+ T cells sorted from blood, collected in a trial of the OX40 agonist ivuxolimab. This clonotype was sampled from an adult with an advanced solid tumor such as melanoma, head and neck, liver or kidney cancer. The chain uses TRBV5-5 and TRBJ1-5; no firm D call. The CDR3: CASSFGQPQHF. The CDR3 DNA reads as TGTGCCAGCAGCTTCGGGCAGCCCCAGCATTTT.